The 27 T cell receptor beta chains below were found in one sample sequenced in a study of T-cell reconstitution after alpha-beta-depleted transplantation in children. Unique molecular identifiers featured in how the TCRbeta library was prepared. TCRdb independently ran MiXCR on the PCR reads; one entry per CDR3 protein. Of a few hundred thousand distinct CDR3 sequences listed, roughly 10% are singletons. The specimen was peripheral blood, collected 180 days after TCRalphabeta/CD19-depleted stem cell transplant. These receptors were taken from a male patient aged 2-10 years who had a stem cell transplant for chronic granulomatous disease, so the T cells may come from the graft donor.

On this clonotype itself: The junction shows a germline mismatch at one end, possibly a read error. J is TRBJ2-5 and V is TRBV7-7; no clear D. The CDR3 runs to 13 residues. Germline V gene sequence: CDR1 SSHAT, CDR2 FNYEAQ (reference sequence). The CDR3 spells CASSPLSQETQSF. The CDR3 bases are TGTGCCAGCAGCCCCCTTTCCCAAGAGACCCAGTCCTTC.

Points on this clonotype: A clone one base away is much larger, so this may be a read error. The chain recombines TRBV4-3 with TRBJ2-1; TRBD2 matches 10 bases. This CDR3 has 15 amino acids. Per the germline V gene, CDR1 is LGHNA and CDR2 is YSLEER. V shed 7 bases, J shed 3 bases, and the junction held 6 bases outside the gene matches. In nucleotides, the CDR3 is TGCGCCAGCAACAGAATAGCGGGGGGCTACAATGAGCAGTTCTTC. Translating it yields CASNRIAGGYNEQFF.

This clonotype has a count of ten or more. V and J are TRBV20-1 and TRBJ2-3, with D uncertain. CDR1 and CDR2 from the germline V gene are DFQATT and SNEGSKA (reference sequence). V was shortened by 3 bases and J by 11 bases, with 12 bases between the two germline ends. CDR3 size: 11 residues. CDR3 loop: CSASRLGVQYF. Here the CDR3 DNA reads TGCAGTGCTAGTAGGCTAGGCGTGCAGTATTTT.

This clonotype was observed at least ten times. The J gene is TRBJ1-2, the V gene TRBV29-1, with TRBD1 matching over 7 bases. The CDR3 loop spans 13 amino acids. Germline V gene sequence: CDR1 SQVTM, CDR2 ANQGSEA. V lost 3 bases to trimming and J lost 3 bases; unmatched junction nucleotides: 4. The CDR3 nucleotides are TGCAGCGTTGATACAGGGGCTGACTATGGCTACACCTTC. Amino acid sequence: CSVDTGADYGYTF.

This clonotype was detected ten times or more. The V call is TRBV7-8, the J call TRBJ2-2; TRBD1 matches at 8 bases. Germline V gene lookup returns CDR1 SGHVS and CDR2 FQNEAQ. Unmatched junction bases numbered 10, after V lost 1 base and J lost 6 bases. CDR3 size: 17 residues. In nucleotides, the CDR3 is TGTGCCAGCAGCTTAGGTCAGGGGGCCAAGTTCTCCGGGGAGCTGTTTTTT. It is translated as CASSLGQGAKFSGELFF.

This chain's CDR3 is CASSLASGGTDTQYF. The CDR3, as DNA: TGTGCCAGCAGCTTGGCTAGCGGGGGCACAGATACGCAGTATTTT. The chain links TRBV5-4 to TRBJ2-3; 9 nucleotides align to TRBD2. The CDR3 covers 15 residues. Germline assignment: CDR1 SGHNT and CDR2 YYREEE (reference sequence). The J segment lost 1 base and the V segment lost 0 bases, leaving 0 bases of the junction unmatched.

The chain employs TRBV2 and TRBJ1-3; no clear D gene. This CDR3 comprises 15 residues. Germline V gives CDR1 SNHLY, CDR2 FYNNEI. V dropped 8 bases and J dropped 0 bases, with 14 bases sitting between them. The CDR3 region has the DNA TGTGCCAGCGTGGCAGGTCCGAGCTCTGGAAACACCATATATTTT. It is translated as CASVAGPSSGNTIYF.

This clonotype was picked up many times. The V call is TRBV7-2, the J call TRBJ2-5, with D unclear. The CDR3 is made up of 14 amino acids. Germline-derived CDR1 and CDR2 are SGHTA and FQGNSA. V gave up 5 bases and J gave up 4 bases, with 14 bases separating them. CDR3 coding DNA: TGTGCCAGCAGCCGGAGTGTGGTTACAGAGACCCAGTACTTC. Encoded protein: CASSRSVVTETQYF.

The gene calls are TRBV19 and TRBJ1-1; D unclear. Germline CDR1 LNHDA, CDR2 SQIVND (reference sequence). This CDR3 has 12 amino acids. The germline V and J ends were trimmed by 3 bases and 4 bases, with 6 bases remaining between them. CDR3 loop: CASSISPTEAFF. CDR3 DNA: TGTGCCAGTAGTATCTCCCCCACTGAAGCTTTCTTT.

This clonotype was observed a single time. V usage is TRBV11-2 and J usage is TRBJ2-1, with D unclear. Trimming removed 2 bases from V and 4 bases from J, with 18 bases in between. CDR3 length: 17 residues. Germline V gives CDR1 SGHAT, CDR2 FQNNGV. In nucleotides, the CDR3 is TGTGCCAGCAGCTTATCCGGCCTAAAGTGGTCATACAATGAGCAGTTCTTC. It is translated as CASSLSGLKWSYNEQFF.

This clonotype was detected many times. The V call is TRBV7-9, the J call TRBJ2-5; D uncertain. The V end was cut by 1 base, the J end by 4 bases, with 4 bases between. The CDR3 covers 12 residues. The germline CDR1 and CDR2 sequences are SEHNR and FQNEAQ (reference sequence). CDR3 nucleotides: TGTGCCAGCAGCTTAGTTCTAGAGACCCAGTACTTC. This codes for CASSLVLETQYF.

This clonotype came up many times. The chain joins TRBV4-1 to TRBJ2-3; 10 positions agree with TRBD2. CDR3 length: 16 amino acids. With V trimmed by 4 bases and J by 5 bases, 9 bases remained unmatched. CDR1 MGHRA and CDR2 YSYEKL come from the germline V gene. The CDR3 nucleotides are TGCGCCAGCAGCCTAGAGGGAGCGGGAGGGGTAGATACGCAGTATTTT. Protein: CASSLEGAGGVDTQYF.

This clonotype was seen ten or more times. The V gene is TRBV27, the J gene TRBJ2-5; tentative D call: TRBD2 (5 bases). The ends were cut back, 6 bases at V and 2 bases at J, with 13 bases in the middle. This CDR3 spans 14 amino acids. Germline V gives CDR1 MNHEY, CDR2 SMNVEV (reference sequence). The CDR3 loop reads CASSLLERQETQYF. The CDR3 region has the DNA TGTGCCAGCAGCCTACTAGAAAGACAAGAGACCCAGTACTTC.

CDR3 in DNA: TGCGCCAGCAGCCAAGAGGGACAGGGGGCGTACAATGAGCAGTTCTTC. Its translation is CASSQEGQGAYNEQFF. This rearrangement joins TRBV4-3 to TRBJ2-1; 12 bases map to TRBD1. V trimming: 0 bases; J trimming: 4 bases; junction bases outside the gene matches: 1. Germline loops: CDR1 LGHNA, CDR2 YSLEER. This CDR3 region has 16 residues.

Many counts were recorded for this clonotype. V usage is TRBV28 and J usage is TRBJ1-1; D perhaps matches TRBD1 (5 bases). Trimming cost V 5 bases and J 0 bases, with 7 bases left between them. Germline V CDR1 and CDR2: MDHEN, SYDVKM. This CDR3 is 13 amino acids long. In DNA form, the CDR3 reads TGTGCCAGCAGTGAACAGGTGAACACTGAAGCTTTCTTT. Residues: CASSEQVNTEAFF.

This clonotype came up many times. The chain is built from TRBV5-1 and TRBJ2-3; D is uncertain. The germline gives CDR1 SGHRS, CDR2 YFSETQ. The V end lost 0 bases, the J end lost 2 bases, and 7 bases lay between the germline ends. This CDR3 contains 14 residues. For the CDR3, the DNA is TGCGCCAGCAGCTTGGCGTCCCCCACAGATACGCAGTATTTT. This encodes CASSLASPTDTQYF.

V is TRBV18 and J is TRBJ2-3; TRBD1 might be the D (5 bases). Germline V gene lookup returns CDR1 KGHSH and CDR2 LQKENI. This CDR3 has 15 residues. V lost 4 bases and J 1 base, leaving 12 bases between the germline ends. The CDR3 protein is CASSLAGHRTDTQYF. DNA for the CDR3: TGTGCCAGCTCACTCGCTGGACACCGCACAGATACGCAGTATTTT.

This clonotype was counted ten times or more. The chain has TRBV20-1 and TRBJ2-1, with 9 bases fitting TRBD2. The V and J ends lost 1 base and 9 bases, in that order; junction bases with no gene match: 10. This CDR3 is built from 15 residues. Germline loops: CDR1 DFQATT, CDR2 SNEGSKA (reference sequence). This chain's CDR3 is CSARVVAGGLSEQFF. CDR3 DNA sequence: TGCAGTGCTAGAGTGGTTGCGGGGGGGCTTAGTGAGCAGTTCTTC.

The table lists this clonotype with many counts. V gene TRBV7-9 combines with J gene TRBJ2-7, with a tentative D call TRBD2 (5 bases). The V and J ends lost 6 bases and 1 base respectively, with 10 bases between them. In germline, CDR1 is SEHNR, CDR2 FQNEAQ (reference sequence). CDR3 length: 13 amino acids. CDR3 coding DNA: TGTGCCAGCAGTCAAGGACTTTCCTACGAGCAGTACTTC. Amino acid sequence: CASSQGLSYEQYF.

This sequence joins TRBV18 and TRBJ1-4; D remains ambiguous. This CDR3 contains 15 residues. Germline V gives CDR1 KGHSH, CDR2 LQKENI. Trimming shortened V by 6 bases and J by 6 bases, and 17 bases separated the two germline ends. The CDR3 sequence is CASSLLRSLDEKLFF. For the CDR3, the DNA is TGTGCCAGCTCGCTTCTTAGGTCGTTGGATGAAAAACTGTTTTTT.

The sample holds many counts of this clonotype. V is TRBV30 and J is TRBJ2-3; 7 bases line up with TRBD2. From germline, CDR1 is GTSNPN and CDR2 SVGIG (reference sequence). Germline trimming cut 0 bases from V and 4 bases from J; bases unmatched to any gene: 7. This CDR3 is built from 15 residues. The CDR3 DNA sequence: TGTGCCTGGAGTGTAGGTGGGAGGGCCGCAGATACGCAGTATTTT. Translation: CAWSVGGRAADTQYF.

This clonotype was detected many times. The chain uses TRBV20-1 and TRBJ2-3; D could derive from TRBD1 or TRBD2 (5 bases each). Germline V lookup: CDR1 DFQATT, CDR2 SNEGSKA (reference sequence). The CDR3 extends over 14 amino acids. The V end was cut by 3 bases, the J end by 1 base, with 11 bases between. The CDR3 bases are TGCAGTGCTAGCGACGGGGACGGCACAGATACGCAGTATTTT. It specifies CSASDGDGTDTQYF.

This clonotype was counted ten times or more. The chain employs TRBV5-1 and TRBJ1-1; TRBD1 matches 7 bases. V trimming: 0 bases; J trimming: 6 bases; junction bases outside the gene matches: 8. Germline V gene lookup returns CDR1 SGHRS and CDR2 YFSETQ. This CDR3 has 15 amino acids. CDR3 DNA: TGCGCCAGCAGCTTGGTGGCTACAGGGGTAGCTGAAGCTTTCTTT. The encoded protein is CASSLVATGVAEAFF.

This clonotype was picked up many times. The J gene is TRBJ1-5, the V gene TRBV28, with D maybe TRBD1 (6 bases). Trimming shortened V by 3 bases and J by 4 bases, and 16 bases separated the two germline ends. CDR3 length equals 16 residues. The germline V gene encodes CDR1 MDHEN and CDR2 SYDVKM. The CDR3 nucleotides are TGTGCCAGCAGTTTTTATCGGGGGCGCTGGAATCAGCCCCAGCATTTT. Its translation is CASSFYRGRWNQPQHF. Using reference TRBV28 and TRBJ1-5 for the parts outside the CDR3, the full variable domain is DVKVTQSSRYLVKRTGEKVFLECVQDMDHENMFWYRQDPGLGLRLIYFSYDVKMKEKGDIPEGYSVSREKKERFSLILESASTNQTSMYLCASSFYRGRWNQPQHFGDGTRLSIL.

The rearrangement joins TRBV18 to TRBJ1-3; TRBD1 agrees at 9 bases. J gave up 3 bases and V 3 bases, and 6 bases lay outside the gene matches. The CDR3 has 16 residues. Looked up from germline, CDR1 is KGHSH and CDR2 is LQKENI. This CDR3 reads CASSPGQGLVGNTIYF. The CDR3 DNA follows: TGTGCCAGCTCACCCGGACAGGGGCTGGTTGGAAACACCATATATTTT.

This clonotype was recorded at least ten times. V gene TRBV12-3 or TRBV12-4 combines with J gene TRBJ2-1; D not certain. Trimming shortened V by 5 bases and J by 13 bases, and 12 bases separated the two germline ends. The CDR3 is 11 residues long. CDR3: CASSQLYGQFF. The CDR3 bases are TGTGCCAGCAGTCAACTATACGGACAGTTCTTC.

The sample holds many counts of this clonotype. The CDR3 loop is CASSLGSLAGAGDTQYF. The CDR3 bases are TGCGCCAGCAGCTTGGGATCCCTAGCGGGAGCGGGTGATACGCAGTATTTT. V gene TRBV5-1 combines with J gene TRBJ2-3; 10 positions agree with TRBD2. The length of the CDR3 is 17 residues. Trimming removed 0 bases from V and 6 bases from J; junction bases left unmatched: 10. Germline CDR1 is SGHRS and CDR2 is YFSETQ.